The T cell receptor beta chain under discussion was sequenced for a study of OX40 agonist ivuxolimab in advanced cancers. Study overall: Three patients had partial responses: one hepatocellular carcinoma, two cutaneous melanoma.

The junction had 6 bases not matched to a gene; V was cut back by 4 bases and J by 7 bases. Germline loops: CDR1 MNHEY, CDR2 SVGAGI. This CDR3 region has 13 residues. This clone was found once. As yet, its antigen is unknown. Points from the study as a whole: Circulating CD4+ and CD8+ T cells showed clonal expansion by week 6 at 0.1 to 3.0 mg/kg.

Data came from immunoSEQ multiplex PCR; TCRdb stores just in-frame clones and leaves some out. The repertoire has 20,000 to 25,000 clones, approximately 78% of them found once; the top ten carry roughly a quarter. The source was CD4+ or CD8+ T cells sorted from blood, collected in a trial of the OX40 agonist ivuxolimab. The source of this sequence is an adult with an advanced solid tumor such as melanoma, head and neck, liver or kidney cancer. V gene TRBV6-5 combines with J gene TRBJ1-2, with 7 nucleotides matching TRBD1. CDR3 sequence reads: CASSFRQGFGYTF. The CDR3 DNA is TGTGCCAGCAGTTTTCGACAGGGTTTTGGCTACACCTTC.